This is a list of T cell receptor beta chains from one sample in a study of blood T cell repertoires in COVID-19. The table came from immunoSEQ multiplex PCR; TCRdb's copy has only in-frame clones and leaves some out. The sample contains 200,000 to 250,000 clones, about nine tenths of which appear only once. Sequencing used peripheral blood. The receptors derive from a man in his 60s who had recovered from COVID-19. Each CDR3 is given with its conserved first and last residue. Each record gives: clone size, V gene, J gene, D gene, CDR3 protein, CDR3 DNA. A D gene is named only where the DNA matches it firmly. Expanded clones get a size class; other rows say once, few or many, or leave the size out.

>.|TRBV29-1|TRBJ2-4|.
CSVEKIISGDIQYF
TGCAGCGTTGAGAAGATTATATCAGGGGACATTCAGTACTTC
>.|TRBV3-1/TRBV3-2|TRBJ2-7|TRBD2
CASSQLAGGPIEQYF
TGTGCCAGCAGCCAATTAGCGGGAGGGCCCATCGAGCAGTACTTC
>.|TRBV6-1|TRBJ2-7|TRBD2
CASSFSGTSYEQYF
TGTGCCAGCAGTTTTAGCGGGACCTCCTACGAGCAGTACTTC
>.|TRBV5-1|TRBJ2-5|.
CASSLVQGPPETQYF
TGCGCCAGCAGCTTGGTCCAGGGGCCCCCAGAGACCCAGTACTTC
>.|TRBV6-5|TRBJ2-7|TRBD1
CASTDREAYEQYF
TGTGCCAGCACGGACAGGGAGGCCTACGAGCAGTACTTC
>.|TRBV4-1|TRBJ2-3|.
CASSQVDSFGDTQYF
TGCGCCAGCAGCCAAGTAGATTCCTTCGGAGATACGCAGTATTTT
>.|TRBV7-9|TRBJ1-1|.
CASSFPGTHAGKNTEAFF
TGTGCCAGCAGCTTCCCCGGTACCCACGCAGGGAAGAACACTGAAGCTTTCTTT
>few|TRBV24-1|TRBJ2-5|TRBD1
CATSEGWDRGRETQYF
TGTGCCACCAGTGAGGGATGGGACAGGGGGCGGGAGACCCAGTACTTC
>once|TRBV19|TRBJ2-1|.
CASSERVTYNEQFF
TGTGCCAGTAGTGAGAGGGTAACCTACAATGAGCAGTTCTTC
>.|TRBV19|TRBJ2-3|TRBD2
CASSIRLAGGPVTDTQYF
TGTGCCAGTAGTATTAGACTAGCGGGGGGGCCGGTAACAGATACGCAGTATTTT
>.|TRBV19|TRBJ1-1|.
CASSIYQDMTNTEAFF
TGTGCCAGTAGTATATACCAGGACATGACCAACACTGAAGCTTTCTTT
>.|TRBV5-1|TRBJ2-3|.
CASSPREAGTDTQYF
TGCGCCAGCAGCCCGAGGGAGGCGGGGACAGATACGCAGTATTTT
>.|TRBV29-1|TRBJ2-7|.
CSVKGQTTYEQYF
TGCAGCGTCAAAGGACAGACCACATACGAGCAGTACTTC
>.|TRBV24-1|TRBJ1-2|TRBD1
CATSDFDRGRQGGYTF
TGTGCCACCAGTGATTTTGACAGGGGACGCCAGGGAGGCTACACCTTC
>once|TRBV29-1|TRBJ2-5|.
CSVLGVVEETQYF
TGCAGCGTCTTAGGGGTAGTCGAAGAGACCCAGTACTTC
>.|TRBV19|TRBJ2-1|TRBD2
CASSAPVAGLYNEQFF
TGTGCCAGTAGCGCACCAGTAGCGGGGTTATACAATGAGCAGTTCTTC
>.|TRBV12-5|TRBJ2-1|.
CASGLGSGVLNEQFF
TGTGCTAGTGGTCTCGGGAGTGGGGTCCTCAATGAGCAGTTCTTC
>.|TRBV7-3|TRBJ1-1|TRBD1
CASSLTGGGKAFF
TGTGCCAGCAGCTTGACAGGGGGCGGGAAAGCTTTCTTT
>.|TRBV10-3|TRBJ2-1|TRBD2
CAISGLAGGPDEQFF
TGTGCCATCAGTGGGCTAGCGGGGGGGCCAGATGAGCAGTTCTTC
>once|TRBV3-1/TRBV3-2|TRBJ2-7|TRBD2
CASSPLAGVPYEQYF
TGTGCCAGCAGCCCCCTAGCGGGAGTCCCCTACGAGCAGTACTTC
>.|TRBV28|TRBJ2-7|TRBD1
CASNLADRGRSEQYF
TGTGCCAGCAACTTAGCGGACAGGGGGCGATCCGAGCAGTACTTC
>.|TRBV7-2|TRBJ1-3|.
CASSLASGVHRNTIYF
TGTGCCAGCAGCTTAGCCTCGGGGGTGCACAGGAACACCATATATTTT
>.|TRBV2|TRBJ1-1|.
CASMTTENTEAFF
TGTGCCAGCATGACGACAGAAAACACTGAAGCTTTCTTT
>.|TRBV3-1/TRBV3-2|TRBJ2-7|TRBD1
CASSQAGLRDSSYEQYF
TGTGCCAGCAGCCAAGCAGGTTTGAGGGACAGCTCCTACGAGCAGTACTTC
>.|TRBV18|TRBJ2-2|TRBD2
CASSRGLAGPTGELFF
TGTGCCAGCTCACGAGGACTAGCGGGGCCAACCGGGGAGCTGTTTTTT
>.|TRBV19|TRBJ1-2|TRBD1
CASSAGQGTRGYTF
TGTGCCAGTAGCGCGGGACAGGGAACCCGTGGCTACACCTTC
>.|TRBV18|TRBJ2-3|TRBD2
CASSPSGADTDTQYF
TGTGCCAGCTCACCGAGCGGGGCGGATACAGATACGCAGTATTTT
>.|TRBV5-4|TRBJ2-7|TRBD2
CASRSSGASYEQYF
TGTGCCAGCAGGTCTAGCGGAGCGTCCTACGAGCAGTACTTC
>once|TRBV3-1/TRBV3-2|TRBJ1-2|.
CASSQGAGRGLYGYTF
TGTGCCAGCAGCCAGGGGGCAGGGAGGGGACTATATGGCTACACCTTC
>.|TRBV3-1/TRBV3-2|TRBJ2-7|.
CASSQDLRTAYEQYF
TGTGCCAGCAGCCAAGATCTAAGGACAGCCTACGAGCAGTACTTC
>.|TRBV10-2|TRBJ1-2|TRBD1
CASSESTTGGRGYTF
TGCGCCAGCAGTGAGTCGACCACAGGGGGACGCGGCTACACCTTC
>.|TRBV12-3/TRBV12-4|TRBJ1-2|.
CASSGQRGYTF
TGTGCCAGCAGTGGACAGAGGGGCTACACCTTC
>once|TRBV12-5|TRBJ1-5|TRBD1
CASGLSGRDRGKLNQPQHF
TGTGCTAGTGGATTGTCAGGGCGGGACAGGGGAAAATTAAATCAGCCCCAGCATTTT
>.|TRBV11-2|TRBJ2-5|.
CASSLGGGFRETQYF
TGTGCCAGCAGCTTAGGGGGGGGCTTTCGAGAGACCCAGTACTTC
>.|TRBV6-5|TRBJ1-5|.
CASSYNRNQPQHF
TGTGCCAGCAGTTACAACAGAAATCAGCCCCAGCATTTT
>.|TRBV3-1/TRBV3-2|TRBJ1-1|.
CASMRRGLNTEAFF
TGTGCCAGCATGAGGAGGGGCCTGAACACTGAAGCTTTCTTT
>once|TRBV11-3|TRBJ2-3|.
CASSLGRGWGTDTQYF
TGTGCCAGCAGCTTAGGGAGGGGATGGGGCACAGATACGCAGTATTTT
>.|TRBV4-1|TRBJ1-2|TRBD1
CASSQVIGQGRSGYTF
TGCGCCAGCAGCCAAGTCATCGGACAGGGGAGGTCTGGCTACACCTTC
>.|TRBV5-6|TRBJ2-4|TRBD2
CASSSRIAGNIQYF
TGTGCCAGCAGCTCCAGGATAGCGGGTAACATTCAGTACTTC
>.|TRBV7-2|TRBJ2-7|.
CASSWSGEQYF
TGTGCCAGCAGCTGGTCGGGTGAGCAGTACTTC
>.|TRBV20-1|TRBJ2-3|.
CSAGLDTQYF
TGCAGTGCAGGACTAGATACGCAGTATTTT
>.|TRBV18|TRBJ2-6|.
CASSPPSGVGANVLTF
TGTGCCAGCTCACCACCGTCAGGGGTAGGTGCCAACGTCCTGACTTTC
>.|TRBV27|TRBJ1-6|.
CASTPIGKGFISSYNSPLHF
TGTGCCAGCACGCCAATCGGGAAAGGTTTTATAAGCTCCTATAATTCACCCCTCCACTTT
>.|TRBV6-5|TRBJ1-1|.
CASSYSRQSSTEAFF
TGTGCCAGCAGTTACTCAAGACAGTCTTCGACTGAAGCTTTCTTT
>.|TRBV11-2|TRBJ2-7|TRBD2
CASSLTSGSGYEQYF
TGTGCCAGCAGCCTGACTAGCGGGAGCGGCTACGAGCAGTACTTC
>.|TRBV18|TRBJ1-5|TRBD1
CASSHKDRGPYSNQPQHF
TGTGCCAGCTCCCACAAGGACAGGGGTCCCTATAGCAATCAGCCCCAGCATTTT
>.|TRBV21-1|TRBJ2-3|.
CASSRLADNTDTQYF
TGTGCCAGCAGTCGACTAGCGGATAACACAGATACGCAGTATTTT
>.|TRBV5-4|TRBJ2-3|TRBD1
CASSFRDSGYGTDTQYF
TGTGCCAGCAGCTTTAGGGACAGCGGTTATGGCACAGATACGCAGTATTTT
>once|TRBV5-4|TRBJ1-1|TRBD1
CASSSRTGDTKEAFF
TGTGCCAGCAGCTCCCGGACAGGGGATACGAAAGAAGCTTTCTTT
>few|TRBV19|TRBJ2-1|TRBD2
CASSRGGFHNEQFF
TGTGCCAGTAGTCGGGGGGGTTTCCACAATGAGCAGTTCTTC
>.|TRBV5-4|TRBJ2-3|.
CASSATSSDTQYF
TGTGCCAGCAGCGCGACTAGTTCGGATACGCAGTATTTT